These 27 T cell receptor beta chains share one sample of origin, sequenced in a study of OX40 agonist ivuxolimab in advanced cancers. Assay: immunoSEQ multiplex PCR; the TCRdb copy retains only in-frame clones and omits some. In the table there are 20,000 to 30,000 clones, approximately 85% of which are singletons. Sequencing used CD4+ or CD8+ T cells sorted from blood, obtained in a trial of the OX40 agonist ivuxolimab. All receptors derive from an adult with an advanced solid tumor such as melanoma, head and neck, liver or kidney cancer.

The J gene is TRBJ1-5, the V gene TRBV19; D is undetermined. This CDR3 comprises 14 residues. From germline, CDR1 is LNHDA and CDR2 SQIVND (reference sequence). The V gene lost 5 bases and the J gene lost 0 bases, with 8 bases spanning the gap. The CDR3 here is CASSFPVSNQPQHF. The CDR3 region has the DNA TGTGCCAGTAGTTTTCCAGTTAGCAATCAGCCCCAGCATTTT.

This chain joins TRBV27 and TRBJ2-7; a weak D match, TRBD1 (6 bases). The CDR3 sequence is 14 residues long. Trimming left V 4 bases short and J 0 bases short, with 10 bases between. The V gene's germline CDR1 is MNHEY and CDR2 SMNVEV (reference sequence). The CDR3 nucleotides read TGTGCCAGCAGTTCAGGGACATTCTCCTACGAGCAGTACTTC. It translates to CASSSGTFSYEQYF.

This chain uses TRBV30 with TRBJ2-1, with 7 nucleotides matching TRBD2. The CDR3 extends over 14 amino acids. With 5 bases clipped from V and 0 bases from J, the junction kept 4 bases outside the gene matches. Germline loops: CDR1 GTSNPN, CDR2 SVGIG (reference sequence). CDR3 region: CAWGRGISYNEQFF. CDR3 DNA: TGTGCCTGGGGGAGGGGTATCTCCTACAATGAGCAGTTCTTC.

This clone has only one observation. CDR3 region: CASSALAGGDTDTQYF. DNA for the CDR3: TGCGCCAGCAGCGCACTAGCGGGGGGTGACACAGATACGCAGTATTTT. The chain links TRBV5-1 to TRBJ2-3, with 12 bases aligning to TRBD2. V gave up 4 bases and J gave up 2 bases; unmatched junction bases: 5. The CDR3 is made up of 16 amino acids. Germline V CDR1 and CDR2: SGHRS, YFSETQ.

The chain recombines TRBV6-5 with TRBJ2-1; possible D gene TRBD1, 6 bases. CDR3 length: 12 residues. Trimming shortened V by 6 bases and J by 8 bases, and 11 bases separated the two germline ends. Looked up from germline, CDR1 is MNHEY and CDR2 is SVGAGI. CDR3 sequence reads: CASSLQGYEQFF. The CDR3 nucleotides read TGTGCCAGCAGCTTACAGGGCTATGAGCAGTTCTTC.

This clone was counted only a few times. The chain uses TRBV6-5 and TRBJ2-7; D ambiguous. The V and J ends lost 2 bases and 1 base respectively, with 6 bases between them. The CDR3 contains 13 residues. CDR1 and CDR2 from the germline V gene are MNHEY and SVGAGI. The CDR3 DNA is TGTGCCAGCAGTTACGACATATCCTACGAGCAGTACTTC. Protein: CASSYDISYEQYF.

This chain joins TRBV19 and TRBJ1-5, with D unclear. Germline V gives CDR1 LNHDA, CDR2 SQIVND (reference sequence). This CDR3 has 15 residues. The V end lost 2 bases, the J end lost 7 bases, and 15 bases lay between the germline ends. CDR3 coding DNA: TGTGCCAGTAGTATATGGGAAGTGAGGAAGCAGCCCCAGCATTTT. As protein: CASSIWEVRKQPQHF.

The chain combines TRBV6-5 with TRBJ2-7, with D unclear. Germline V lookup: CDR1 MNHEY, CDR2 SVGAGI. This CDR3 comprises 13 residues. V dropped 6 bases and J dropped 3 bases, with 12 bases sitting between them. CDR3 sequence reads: CASSHGRIYEQYF. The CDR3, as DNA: TGTGCCAGCAGCCACGGGCGGATCTACGAGCAGTACTTC.

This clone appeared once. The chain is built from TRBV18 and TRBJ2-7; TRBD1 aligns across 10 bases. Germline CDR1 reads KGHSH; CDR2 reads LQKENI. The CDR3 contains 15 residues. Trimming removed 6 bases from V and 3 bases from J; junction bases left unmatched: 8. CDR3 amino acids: CASSTQGQGVYEQYF. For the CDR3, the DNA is TGTGCCAGCTCCACCCAAGGACAGGGGGTCTACGAGCAGTACTTC.

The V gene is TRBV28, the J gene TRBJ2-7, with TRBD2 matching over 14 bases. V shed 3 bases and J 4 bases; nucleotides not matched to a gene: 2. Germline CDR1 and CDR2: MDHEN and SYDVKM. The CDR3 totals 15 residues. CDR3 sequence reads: CASSFRTSGRYEQYF. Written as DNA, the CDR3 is TGTGCCAGCAGTTTCCGGACTAGCGGGAGGTACGAGCAGTACTTC.

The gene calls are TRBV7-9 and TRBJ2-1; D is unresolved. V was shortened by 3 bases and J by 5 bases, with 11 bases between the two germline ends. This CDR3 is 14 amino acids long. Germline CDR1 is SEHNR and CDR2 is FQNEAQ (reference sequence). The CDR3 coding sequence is TGTGCCAGCAGCTTTTTTTCTGGAGACAATGAGCAGTTCTTC. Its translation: CASSFFSGDNEQFF.

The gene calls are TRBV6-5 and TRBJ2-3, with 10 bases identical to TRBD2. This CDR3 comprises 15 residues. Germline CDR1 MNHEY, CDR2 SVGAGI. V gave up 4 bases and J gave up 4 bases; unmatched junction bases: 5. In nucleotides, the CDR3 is TGTGCCAGCAGTTCAGGACTAGCGGATGCAGATACGCAGTATTTT. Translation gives CASSSGLADADTQYF.

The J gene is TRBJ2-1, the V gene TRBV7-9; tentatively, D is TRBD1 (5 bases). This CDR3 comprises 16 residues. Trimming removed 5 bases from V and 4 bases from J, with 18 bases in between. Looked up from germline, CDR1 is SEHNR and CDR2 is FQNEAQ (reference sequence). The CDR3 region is CASSHRLPTPYNEQFF. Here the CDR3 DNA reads TGTGCCAGCAGCCACAGGTTACCCACCCCATACAATGAGCAGTTCTTC. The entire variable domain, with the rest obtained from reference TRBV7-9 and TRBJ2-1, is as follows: DTGVSQNPRHKITKRGQNVTFRCDPISEHNRLYWYRQTLGQGPEFLTYFQNEAQLEKSRLLSDRFSAERPKGSFSTLEIQRTEQGDSAMYLCASSHRLPTPYNEQFFGPGTRLTVL.

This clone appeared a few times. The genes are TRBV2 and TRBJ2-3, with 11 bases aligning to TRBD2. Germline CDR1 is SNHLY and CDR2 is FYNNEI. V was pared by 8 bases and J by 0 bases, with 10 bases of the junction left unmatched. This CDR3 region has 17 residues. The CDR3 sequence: CASWGVAGGSSTDTQYF. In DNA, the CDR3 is TGTGCCAGCTGGGGAGTAGCGGGAGGGTCTAGCACAGATACGCAGTATTTT.

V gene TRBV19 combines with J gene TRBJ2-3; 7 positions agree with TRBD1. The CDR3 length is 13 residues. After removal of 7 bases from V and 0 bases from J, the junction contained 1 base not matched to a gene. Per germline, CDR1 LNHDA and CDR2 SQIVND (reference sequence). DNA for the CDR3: TGTGCCAGTAAGGGACAGAGCACAGATACGCAGTATTTT. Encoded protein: CASKGQSTDTQYF.

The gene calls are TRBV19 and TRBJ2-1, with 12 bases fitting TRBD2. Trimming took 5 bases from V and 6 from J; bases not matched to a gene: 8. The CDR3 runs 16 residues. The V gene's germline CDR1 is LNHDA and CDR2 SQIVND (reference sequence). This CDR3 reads CASSLTLGLAGNEQFF. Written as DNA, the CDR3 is TGTGCCAGTAGTTTGACGCTGGGACTAGCGGGCAATGAGCAGTTCTTC.

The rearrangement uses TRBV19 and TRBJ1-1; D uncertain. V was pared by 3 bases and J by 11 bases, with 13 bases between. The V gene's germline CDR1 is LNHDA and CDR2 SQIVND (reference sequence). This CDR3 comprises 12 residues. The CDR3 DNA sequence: TGTGCCAGTAGTATGCTAAATCTACCCGCTTTCTTT. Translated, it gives CASSMLNLPAFF.

This CDR3 is CASSYSGSSYNEQFF. CDR3 coding DNA: TGTGCCAGCAGCTATAGCGGGAGCTCCTACAATGAGCAGTTCTTC. The chain links TRBV11-2 to TRBJ2-1, with 9 bases aligning to TRBD2. CDR3 length: 15 amino acids. Germline CDR1 SGHAT, CDR2 FQNNGV. The V and J ends lost 4 bases and 0 bases, in that order; junction bases with no gene match: 1.

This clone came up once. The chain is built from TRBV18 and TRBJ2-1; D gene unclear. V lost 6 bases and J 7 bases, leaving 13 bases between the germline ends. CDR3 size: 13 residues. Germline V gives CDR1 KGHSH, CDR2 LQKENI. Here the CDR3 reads CASSRTGYNEQFF. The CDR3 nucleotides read TGTGCCAGCTCCCGGACCGGCTATAATGAGCAGTTCTTC.

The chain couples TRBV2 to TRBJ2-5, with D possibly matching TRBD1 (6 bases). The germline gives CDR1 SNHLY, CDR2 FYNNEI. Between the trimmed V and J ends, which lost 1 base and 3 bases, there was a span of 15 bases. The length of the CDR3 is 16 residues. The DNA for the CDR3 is TGTGCCAGCAGTGAAGATTTTGGACAGCCTAAAGAGACCCAGTACTTC. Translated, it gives CASSEDFGQPKETQYF.

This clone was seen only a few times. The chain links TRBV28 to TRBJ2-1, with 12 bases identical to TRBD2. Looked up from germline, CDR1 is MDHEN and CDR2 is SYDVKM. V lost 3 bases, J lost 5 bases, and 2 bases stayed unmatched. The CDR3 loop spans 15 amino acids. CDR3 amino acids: CASSFLAGGNNEQFF. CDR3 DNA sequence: TGTGCCAGCAGTTTTCTAGCGGGGGGGAACAATGAGCAGTTCTTC.

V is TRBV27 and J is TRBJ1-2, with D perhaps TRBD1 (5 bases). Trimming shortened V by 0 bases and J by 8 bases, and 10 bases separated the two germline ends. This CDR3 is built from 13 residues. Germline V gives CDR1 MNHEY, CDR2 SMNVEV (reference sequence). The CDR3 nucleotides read TGTGCCAGCAGTTTATCCGGGACGAGGGGCTACACCTTC. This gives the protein CASSLSGTRGYTF.

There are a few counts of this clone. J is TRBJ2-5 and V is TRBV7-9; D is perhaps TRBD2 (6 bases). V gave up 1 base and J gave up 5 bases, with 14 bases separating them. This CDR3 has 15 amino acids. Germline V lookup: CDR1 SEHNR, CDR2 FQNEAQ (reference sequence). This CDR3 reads CASSLEFGGGETQYF. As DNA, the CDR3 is TGTGCCAGCAGCTTAGAGTTTGGGGGAGGCGAGACCCAGTACTTC. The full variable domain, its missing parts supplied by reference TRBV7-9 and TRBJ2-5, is DTGVSQNPRHKITKRGQNVTFRCDPISEHNRLYWYRQTLGQGPEFLTYFQNEAQLEKSRLLSDRFSAERPKGSFSTLEIQRTEQGDSAMYLCASSLEFGGGETQYFGPGTRLLVL.

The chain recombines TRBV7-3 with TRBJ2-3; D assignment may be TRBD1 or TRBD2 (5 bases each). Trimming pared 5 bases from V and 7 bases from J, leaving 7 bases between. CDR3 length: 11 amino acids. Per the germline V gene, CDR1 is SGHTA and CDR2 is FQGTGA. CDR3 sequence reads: CASSGDHTQYF. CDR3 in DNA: TGTGCCAGCAGCGGGGACCATACGCAGTATTTT.

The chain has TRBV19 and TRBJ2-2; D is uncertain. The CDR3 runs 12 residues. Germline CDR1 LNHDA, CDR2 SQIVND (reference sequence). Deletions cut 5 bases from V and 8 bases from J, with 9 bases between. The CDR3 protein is CASSAGLGELFF. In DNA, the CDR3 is TGTGCCAGTAGTGCCGGTCTAGGGGAGCTGTTTTTT.

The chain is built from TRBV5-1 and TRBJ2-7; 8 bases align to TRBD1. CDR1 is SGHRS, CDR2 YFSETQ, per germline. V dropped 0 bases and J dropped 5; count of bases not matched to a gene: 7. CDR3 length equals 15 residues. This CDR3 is CASSLAGGAFDEQYF. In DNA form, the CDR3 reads TGCGCCAGCAGCTTGGCAGGGGGCGCGTTTGACGAGCAGTACTTC. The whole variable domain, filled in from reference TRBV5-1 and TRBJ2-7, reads KAGVTQTPRYLIKTRGQQVTLSCSPISGHRSVSWYQQTPGQGLQFLFEYFSETQRNKGNFPGRFSGRQFSNSRSEMNVSTLELGDSALYLCASSLAGGAFDEQYFGPGTRLTVT.

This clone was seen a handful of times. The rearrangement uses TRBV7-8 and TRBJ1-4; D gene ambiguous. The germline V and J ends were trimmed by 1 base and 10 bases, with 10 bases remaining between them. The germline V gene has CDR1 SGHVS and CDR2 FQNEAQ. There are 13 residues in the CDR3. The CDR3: CASSLEVFGKLFF. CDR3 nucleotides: TGTGCCAGCAGCTTAGAGGTCTTTGGAAAACTGTTTTTT.